This T cell receptor beta chain was captured in a study of early T cells in non-severe SARS-CoV-2 infection. TCRdb re-derived calls from the 5' RACE reads in MiXCR, one entry per CDR3 protein. This sample carries tens of thousands of distinct CDR3 sequences, approximately 14% of them seen once, and the ten largest clones take around 5.8%. The CDR3 consists of 15 residues. Trimming shortened V by 5 bases and J by 2 bases, and 14 bases separated the two germline ends. Germline V lookup: CDR1 SGHTA, CDR2 FQGNSA. Study-level results: Reliance on VDJdb matching favored anti-spike CD8 responses; private and CD4 specificities were missed.

This clonotype was picked up many times. Its antigen is still unknown. This TCR was sampled from an adult who was a healthcare worker with PCR-confirmed SARS-CoV-2 infection or an uninfected control (not recorded which). J is TRBJ2-3 and V is TRBV7-2; D might be TRBD1 (5 bases). Sequencing was performed on whole blood. CDR3 DNA: TGTGCCAGCAGCCGTATCCCAGGGTCCACAGATACGCAGTATTTT. This translates into CASSRIPGSTDTQYF. Looking up the rest from reference TRBV7-2 and TRBJ2-3 gives the full variable domain: GAGVSQSPSNKVTEKGKDVELRCDPISGHTALYWYRQSLGQGLEFLIYFQGNSAPDKSGLPSDRFSAERTGGSVSTLTIQRTQQEDSAVYLCASSRIPGSTDTQYFGPGTRLTVL.